The TCR beta chain under discussion was sequenced for a study of cytomegalovirus exposure and HLA in healthy donors. This PCR relied on a set of 60 Vbeta primers and 13 Jbeta primers. Using immunoSEQ multiplex PCR, the repertoire was profiled, and TCRdb retains in-frame clones only, with some absent. Its listing shows 45,000 to 55,000 clones. The sequencing sample was made of PBMCs. The sequence was obtained from a woman in her forties or fifties in good health and CMV-seropositive.

Written as DNA, the CDR3 is TGTGCCAGCAGCAAGGGGGAAACTGAAGCTTTCTTT. This encodes CASSKGETEAFF. The rearrangement uses TRBV6-6 and TRBJ1-1; D is possibly TRBD1 (6 bases). Germline loops: CDR1 MNHNY, CDR2 SVGAGI (reference sequence). Deletions cut 6 bases from V and 5 bases from J, with 10 bases between. The CDR3 is made up of 12 amino acids.